A single T cell receptor beta chain is shown here with its context. As yet, its antigen is unknown. The data belong to a study of Ad26.COV2.S vaccination and SARS-CoV-2 variants. Broader study findings: Possibly, TCR breadth and depth analyses underestimated total T cell responses.

This table comes from immunoSEQ multiplex PCR, and its TCRdb copy is limited to in-frame clones, with some not included. The sample shows about 140,000 clones, around 86% of them seen only once. V lost 6 bases to trimming and J lost 5 bases; unmatched junction nucleotides: 10. Germline-derived CDR1 and CDR2 are MDHEN and SYDVKM. The CDR3 covers 17 residues. The receptor's source is a human donor who had recovered from COVID-19. The specimen was peripheral blood, collected after recovery from COVID-19. The chain uses TRBV28 and TRBJ2-3; 14 positions match TRBD2. The CDR3 coding sequence is TGTGCCAGCAGCACAGGGACTAGCGGGGGCGAGTTAGATACGCAGTATTTT. It specifies CASSTGTSGGELDTQYF. Together with reference TRBV28 and TRBJ2-3, the CDR3 gives the full variable domain: DVKVTQSSRYLVKRTGEKVFLECVQDMDHENMFWYRQDPGLGLRLIYFSYDVKMKEKGDIPEGYSVSREKKERFSLILESASTNQTSMYLCASSTGTSGGELDTQYFGPGTRLTVL.